The 26 T cell receptor beta chains below were found in one sample sequenced in a study of spatial heterogeneity in lung cancer. TCRdb itself ran the 5' RACE reads through MiXCR, one entry per CDR3 protein. The data contain around 3,000 distinct CDR3 sequences, 17% of them singletons. Regarding time point: sample taken at primary tumor resection. The sample consisted of normal lung tissue next to the tumor, taken at surgery. The receptors stem from a female donor with early-stage non-small cell lung cancer.

Sample share makes this clonotype medium-sized. V is TRBV9 and J is TRBJ1-2, with 9 bases aligning to TRBD1. The ends lost 0 bases at V and 4 bases at J; junction bases unmatched: 7. CDR3 length: 16 residues. Germline V gene lookup returns CDR1 SGDLS and CDR2 YYNGEE. The chain's CDR3 is CASSVGGTGIPYGYTF. Written as DNA, the CDR3 is TGTGCCAGCAGCGTAGGAGGGACAGGGATACCCTATGGCTACACCTTC.

This chain links TRBV6-6 with TRBJ2-3; no clear D. Trimming stripped 2 bases from V and 11 bases from J, with 11 bases between. This CDR3 is 12 amino acids long. Germline CDR1 and CDR2: MNHNY and SVGAGI (reference sequence). The CDR3 sequence: CASSYEGLGQYF. CDR3 DNA: TGTGCCAGCAGTTACGAAGGTCTGGGGCAGTATTTT.

This clonotype was recorded a few times. This chain connects TRBV29-1 to TRBJ2-3; 9 positions agree with TRBD2. V was pared by 4 bases and J by 0 bases, with 17 bases of the junction left unmatched. This CDR3 is 19 amino acids long. CDR1 and CDR2 from the germline V gene are SQVTM and ANQGSEA. The CDR3: CSVGAGVAGETSSTDTQYF. CDR3 nucleotide sequence: TGCAGCGTTGGGGCCGGAGTAGCGGGGGAAACCTCTAGCACAGATACGCAGTATTTT.

This clonotype counts as medium-sized. The chain couples TRBV29-1 to TRBJ2-3, with unresolved D. The germline V and J ends were trimmed by 3 bases and 3 bases, with 4 bases remaining between them. CDR3 length equals 11 residues. The V gene's germline CDR1 is SQVTM and CDR2 ANQGSEA. The CDR3 region is CSVDQTDTQYF. The CDR3 DNA follows: TGCAGCGTTGACCAAACAGATACGCAGTATTTT.

This chain uses TRBV4-1 with TRBJ2-3, with TRBD2 matching 13 bases. Trimming at V came to 4 bases and at J to 0 bases, leaving 19 bases not matched to a gene. The germline V gene encodes CDR1 MGHRA and CDR2 YSYEKL. The CDR3 is 22 residues long. The CDR3 here is CASSLTGGSGTSGIPSTDTQYF. In DNA form, the CDR3 reads TGCGCCAGCAGCCTTACTGGAGGGTCCGGGACTAGCGGGATCCCTAGCACAGATACGCAGTATTTT.

This clonotype is deemed medium-sized. V usage is TRBV6-5 and J usage is TRBJ1-1; D is uncertain. The CDR3 runs 13 residues. The V gene's germline CDR1 is MNHEY and CDR2 SVGAGI. Trimming shortened V by 6 bases and J by 0 bases, and 8 bases separated the two germline ends. CDR3 nucleotides: TGTGCCAGCAGAATGGATCTGAACACTGAAGCTTTCTTT. This sequence encodes CASRMDLNTEAFF.

The gene calls are TRBV12-3 or TRBV12-4 and TRBJ2-3; 8 positions agree with TRBD2. Losses at the gene ends were 0 bases for V and 4 bases for J; bases not matched to a gene: 3. The CDR3 extends over 15 amino acids. The CDR3 bases are TGTGCCAGCAGTTTAGCTAGCGGGGCCGCAGATACGCAGTATTTT. The encoded protein is CASSLASGAADTQYF.

The chain employs TRBV7-8 and TRBJ2-1; 8 nucleotides align to TRBD2. Losses at the gene ends were 1 base for V and 14 bases for J; bases not matched to a gene: 10. The CDR3 has 14 residues. From germline, CDR1 is SGHVS and CDR2 FQNEAQ. CDR3: CASSLGPGTSGKFF. CDR3 sequence (DNA): TGTGCCAGCAGCTTAGGTCCCGGGACTAGTGGAAAGTTCTTC. Full variable domain (remainder filled in from reference TRBV7-8 and TRBJ2-1): GAGVSQSPRYKVAKRGQDVALRCDPISGHVSLFWYQQALGQGPEFLTYFQNEAQLDKSGLPSDRFFAERPEGSVSTLKIQRTQQEDSAVYLCASSLGPGTSGKFFGPGTRLTVL.

Points on this clonotype: Compared with germline, one end of the junction differs, possibly owing to a read error. The rearrangement uses TRBV7-2 and TRBJ1-3; D gene ambiguous. The CDR3 consists of 16 residues. Germline CDR1 is SGHTA and CDR2 is FQGNSA. CDR3 DNA sequence: TGTGCCAGCAGCCCCACCTCAGGATTATCTGAAAACACCATATATTTT. Translated, it gives CASSPTSGLSENTIYF.

This clonotype was counted at least ten times. This sequence joins TRBV19 and TRBJ1-5; tentative D call: TRBD1 (5 bases). This CDR3 has 15 residues. The V end lost 3 bases, the J end lost 5 bases, and 14 bases lay between the germline ends. Germline assignment: CDR1 LNHDA and CDR2 SQIVND (reference sequence). The CDR3 region is CASSILQEGYQPQHF. CDR3 in DNA: TGTGCCAGTAGTATCCTACAGGAGGGGTATCAGCCCCAGCATTTT.

This clonotype is categorized as medium-sized (0.01 to 0.1%). V usage is TRBV9 and J usage is TRBJ2-3; perhaps TRBD1 as D (6 bases). The germline gives CDR1 SGDLS, CDR2 YYNGEE. The V end was cut by 0 bases, the J end by 3 bases, with 11 bases between. This CDR3 region has 15 residues. The CDR3 DNA sequence: TGTGCCAGCAGCGTAGGCTTCAGGGGAACAGATACGCAGTATTTT. This encodes CASSVGFRGTDTQYF.

The J gene is TRBJ2-1, the V gene TRBV12-3 or TRBV12-4, with 10 bases lining up with TRBD1. The CDR3 length is 13 residues. V shed 8 bases, J shed 8 bases, and the junction held 6 bases outside the gene matches. CDR3 DNA sequence: TGTGCCAGCGGGGAGACAGGGGGCTATGAGCAGTTCTTC. Protein sequence: CASGETGGYEQFF.

V gene TRBV12-5 combines with J gene TRBJ2-1, with D hard to call. Trimming took 6 bases from V and 4 from J, leaving 13 bases between them. Germline lookup yields CDR1 LGHNT and CDR2 FRNRAP. The CDR3 has 14 amino acids. CDR3 bases: TGTGCTAGTGGGACCCCAGACCGATACAATGAGCAGTTCTTC. It codes for CASGTPDRYNEQFF.

This rearrangement joins TRBV28 to TRBJ2-2; tentative D call: TRBD2 (5 bases). The V end lost 4 bases, the J end lost 6 bases, and 6 bases lay between the germline ends. CDR3 length: 12 amino acids. Germline loops: CDR1 MDHEN, CDR2 SYDVKM. This chain's CDR3 is CASSSGSGELFF. The CDR3 DNA follows: TGTGCCAGCAGTTCGGGGTCCGGGGAGCTGTTTTTT.

The CDR3 reads CASSQVGAGAYNEQFF. As DNA, the CDR3 is TGTGCCAGCAGCCAGGTCGGAGCGGGAGCCTACAATGAGCAGTTCTTC. The chain has TRBV3-1 and TRBJ2-1; 8 bases map to TRBD2. Looked up from germline, CDR1 is LGHDT and CDR2 is YNNKEL (reference sequence). Unmatched junction bases numbered 6, after V lost 3 bases and J lost 2 bases. The CDR3 is made up of 16 amino acids.

This chain connects TRBV10-3 to TRBJ2-7, with TRBD2 matching 9 bases. From germline, CDR1 is ENHRY and CDR2 SYGVKD. This CDR3 has 14 amino acids. The V and J ends lost 6 bases and 9 bases, in that order; junction bases with no gene match: 12. CDR3 bases: TGTGCCATCAGCTCAGCGGGAGGCCAGCTCGGGCAGTACTTC. It encodes CAISSAGGQLGQYF.

This clonotype showed up many times. J is TRBJ1-1 and V is TRBV20-1; D remains unclear. Germline-derived CDR1 and CDR2 are DFQATT and SNEGSKA (reference sequence). Between the trimmed V and J ends, which lost 2 bases and 8 bases, there was a span of 12 bases. This CDR3 region has 12 residues. The CDR3 loop is CSARLVRIEAFF. CDR3 DNA sequence: TGCAGTGCTAGATTGGTCAGGATCGAAGCTTTCTTT.

By proportion, this clonotype is medium-sized. A read error may be the cause here, since a much bigger clone is one base away. The V call is TRBV18, the J call TRBJ1-5; D unclear. The germline CDR1 and CDR2 sequences are KGHSH and LQKENI. Trimming removed 10 bases from V and 6 bases from J, with 13 bases in between. The CDR3 has 12 residues. The CDR3 DNA reads as TGTGCCATCCGATCAGAGGGTCAGCCCCAGCATTTT. It encodes CAIRSEGQPQHF.

This clonotype is judged medium-sized. This chain joins TRBV6-1 and TRBJ2-2, with 10 nucleotides matching TRBD2. The germline V gene encodes CDR1 MNHNS and CDR2 SASEGT. The CDR3 is made up of 17 amino acids. V dropped 1 base and J dropped 7; count of bases not matched to a gene: 9. This chain's CDR3 is CASSEVPTSGTGGELFF. CDR3 bases: TGTGCCAGCAGTGAAGTCCCCACTAGCGGGACAGGCGGGGAGCTGTTTTTT.

This clonotype is judged medium-sized. The chain employs TRBV4-3 and TRBJ2-2; no clear D. Trimming left V 0 bases short and J 1 base short, with 15 bases between. The CDR3 runs to 18 residues. Germline CDR1 LGHNA, CDR2 YSLEER. This chain's CDR3 is CASSQDPAGRLNTGELFF. In DNA form, the CDR3 reads TGCGCCAGCAGCCAAGATCCCGCCGGCAGGCTGAACACCGGGGAGCTGTTTTTT.

This clonotype was found a few times. The genes are TRBV12-3 or TRBV12-4 and TRBJ2-3, with D perhaps matching TRBD1 or TRBD2 (5 bases each). V lost 6 bases and J lost 2, with 15 bases in between. This CDR3 has 15 residues. Written as DNA, the CDR3 is TGTGCCAGCAGCTATACAACGGGACCCACAGATACGCAGTATTTT. The encoded protein is CASSYTTGPTDTQYF.

In this sample, this clonotype is medium-sized (0.01 to 0.1%). V and J are TRBV29-1 and TRBJ1-1; D is perhaps TRBD1 (5 bases). The CDR3 is 13 residues long. Trimming cost V 3 bases and J 5 bases, with 13 bases left between them. Germline V gene lookup returns CDR1 SQVTM and CDR2 ANQGSEA. Here the CDR3 DNA reads TGCAGCGTTGACAAAACAGGAGGAACTGAAGCTTTCTTT. Translation: CSVDKTGGTEAFF.

This chain connects TRBV20-1 to TRBJ2-3; no reliable D call. The CDR3 has 11 amino acids. Germline-derived CDR1 and CDR2 are DFQATT and SNEGSKA (reference sequence). V lost 5 bases and J 4 bases, leaving 7 bases between the germline ends. The CDR3 DNA follows: TGCAGTGCTCCCAACCCAGATACGCAGTATTTT. Amino acids: CSAPNPDTQYF.

This clonotype is judged medium-sized. The chain is built from TRBV7-2 and TRBJ2-1; weak D call: TRBD2 (5 bases). CDR1 and CDR2 from the germline V gene are SGHTA and FQGNSA. The V end was cut by 3 bases, the J end by 9 bases, with 12 bases between. This CDR3 is built from 13 residues. The CDR3 loop reads CASSLDSAFEQFF. CDR3 bases: TGTGCCAGCAGCTTGGATAGCGCCTTTGAGCAGTTCTTC.

By share, this clonotype counts as medium-sized. The V call is TRBV27, the J call TRBJ2-3; 12 nucleotides match TRBD2. Looked up from germline, CDR1 is MNHEY and CDR2 is SMNVEV (reference sequence). The CDR3 covers 17 residues. Trimming at V came to 4 bases and at J to 1 base, leaving 6 bases not matched to a gene. CDR3 residues: CASSSELAGGGTDTQYF. DNA of the CDR3: TGTGCCAGCAGTTCGGAACTAGCGGGAGGCGGCACAGATACGCAGTATTTT.

This clonotype counts as medium-sized (0.01 to 0.1%). This rearrangement joins TRBV11-2 to TRBJ2-3, with D possibly matching TRBD2 (6 bases). Trimming took off 2 bases at V and 6 bases at J, with 12 bases between the two ends. The CDR3 has 14 amino acids. Germline CDR1 and CDR2: SGHAT and FQNNGV. CDR3 protein: CASSLRDSSDTQYF. The CDR3 region has the DNA TGTGCCAGCAGCTTACGGGACTCCTCCGATACGCAGTATTTT.